The 32 T cell receptor beta chains in this list originate from one sample, sequenced in a study of monozygotic twins with inflammatory bowel disease. Reprocessing the 5' RACE reads, TCRdb reports a single entry for every CDR3 protein and omits DNA. The table gives some 440,000 distinct CDR3 sequences; the top ten clones make up about 2.6% of it. The sample consisted of blood. The receptors originated from a human donor with ulcerative colitis or Crohn's disease, or a healthy co-twin of an affected twin (not recorded which).

The CDR3 here is CASSLSAEEQYF. The genes are TRBV5-1 and TRBJ2-7. The CDR3 is made up of 12 amino acids. CDR1 and CDR2 from the germline V gene are SGHRS and YFSETQ.

The V gene is TRBV18, the J gene TRBJ1-5; TCRdb reports TRBD1, a call that lacks DNA to check it against. CDR3 length: 16 residues. In germline, CDR1 is KGHSH, CDR2 LQKENI. CDR3 region: CASSPNGGYSNQPQHF.

The chain links TRBV7-8 to TRBJ2-2. There are 17 residues in the CDR3. CDR1 and CDR2 from the germline V gene are SGHVS and FQNEAQ. CDR3 region: CASSLHGARSPTGELFF.

The chain uses TRBV20-1 and TRBJ2-3; TCRdb outputs TRBD2, but without DNA this stays unchecked. Germline lookup yields CDR1 DFQATT and CDR2 SNEGSKA (reference sequence). There are 15 residues in the CDR3. The CDR3 spells CSARDLAGSTDTQYF.

The J gene is TRBJ1-2, the V gene TRBV3-1; TCRdb outputs TRBD1, but without DNA this stays unchecked. The CDR3 is made up of 13 amino acids. Germline V gives CDR1 LGHDT, CDR2 YNNKEL (reference sequence). CDR3 residues: CASSLGPDYGYTF.

This chain joins TRBV5-1 and TRBJ2-5; TCRdb indicates TRBD2, and absent DNA this call remains unverified. Germline CDR1 and CDR2: SGHRS and YFSETQ. This CDR3 has 14 residues. The CDR3 protein is CASSPAQAQETQYF.

V and J are TRBV30 and TRBJ2-7; TCRdb lists TRBD1, though no DNA is available to test this call. This CDR3 comprises 14 residues. Germline-derived CDR1 and CDR2 are GTSNPN and SVGIG (reference sequence). The CDR3 loop reads CAWGRQLRGNEQYF.

The chain combines TRBV7-2 with TRBJ1-5. This CDR3 is built from 15 residues. Germline CDR1 and CDR2: SGHTA and FQGNSA. The CDR3: CASSFGSTSNQPQHF.

V is TRBV5-1 and J is TRBJ1-6. Germline lookup yields CDR1 SGHRS and CDR2 YFSETQ. This CDR3 contains 17 residues. This CDR3 is CASSLISVRDSKSPLHF.

The chain recombines TRBV20-1 with TRBJ2-1; checking the TCRdb D call of TRBD1 is not possible without DNA. Germline loops: CDR1 DFQATT, CDR2 SNEGSKA (reference sequence). CDR3 size: 15 residues. This CDR3 reads CSANTGGSWGNEQFF.

This chain links TRBV5-4 with TRBJ2-5; with no DNA, the TCRdb D assignment of TRBD1 cannot be verified. This CDR3 is built from 13 residues. Germline assignment: CDR1 SGHNT and CDR2 YYREEE (reference sequence). The CDR3 reads CASSSGGTETQYF.

The chain employs TRBV19 and TRBJ2-1; without DNA, the TCRdb call of TRBD2 cannot be checked. The CDR3 loop spans 16 amino acids. The germline gives CDR1 LNHDA, CDR2 SQIVND (reference sequence). CDR3 amino acids: CASSIPGLLSYNEQFF.

V is TRBV6-5 and J is TRBJ2-1; TCRdb picks TRBD1, but there is no DNA to check that call. In germline, CDR1 is MNHEY, CDR2 SVGAGI. The CDR3 is 13 residues long. The CDR3 protein is CASSSTGGGEQFF.

The genes are TRBV5-1 and TRBJ2-1. Germline CDR1 is SGHRS and CDR2 is YFSETQ. The CDR3 is 11 amino acids. CDR3 sequence reads: CASSSTHEQFF.

The chain joins TRBV12-3 or TRBV12-4 to TRBJ2-3; TCRdb returns TRBD1, unconfirmable since there is no DNA. This CDR3 is 15 amino acids long. The CDR3 reads CASSPPGASTDTQYF.

The chain has TRBV19 and TRBJ2-2; TCRdb proposes TRBD1, but this gene call is untestable without DNA. CDR1 and CDR2 (germline): LNHDA, SQIVND (reference sequence). CDR3 length equals 17 residues. This chain's CDR3 is CASSTPGQGLNTGELFF. The whole variable domain, filled in from reference TRBV19 and TRBJ2-2, reads DGGITQSPKYLFRKEGQNVTLSCEQNLNHDAMYWYRQDPGQGLRLIYYSQIVNDFQKGDIAEGYSVSREKKESFPLTVTSAQKNPTAFYLCASSTPGQGLNTGELFFGEGSRLTVL.

The chain combines TRBV20-1 with TRBJ2-7; TCRdb's D call, TRBD1, is unchecked because there is no DNA. The V gene's germline CDR1 is DFQATT and CDR2 SNEGSKA (reference sequence). The CDR3 spans 12 residues. This chain's CDR3 is CSAEGGAYEQYF.

The chain recombines TRBV7-9 with TRBJ1-2; TCRdb's D gene call, TRBD1, goes unchecked for lack of DNA. Germline-derived CDR1 and CDR2 are SEHNR and FQNEAQ (reference sequence). CDR3 length equals 13 residues. Here the CDR3 reads CASSPSGSGGYTF.

The gene calls are TRBV7-7 and TRBJ2-7. This CDR3 contains 15 residues. Germline CDR1 and CDR2: SSHAT and FNYEAQ (reference sequence). CDR3 sequence: CASSLAFGLLYEQYF.

The CDR3 sequence is CASSAGTSFSGELFF. The chain employs TRBV28 and TRBJ2-2; the D gene TCRdb calls, TRBD2, cannot be checked with no DNA. The CDR3 totals 15 residues. Germline V gene lookup returns CDR1 MDHEN and CDR2 SYDVKM.

The chain recombines TRBV7-2 with TRBJ2-1; as DNA is missing, the TRBD1 call by TCRdb cannot be tested. Germline V gene lookup returns CDR1 SGHTA and CDR2 FQGNSA. The CDR3 is 14 residues long. This chain's CDR3 is CASSLGHQGAEQFF.

The chain recombines TRBV29-1 with TRBJ2-1; there is no DNA to check the TCRdb D call of TRBD2. This CDR3 is 15 amino acids long. Looked up from germline, CDR1 is SQVTM and CDR2 is ANQGSEA. CDR3 protein: CSVGASRGSVNEQFF.

This sequence joins TRBV20-1 and TRBJ2-7; the TCRdb call, TRBD2, lacks DNA for checking. There are 14 residues in the CDR3. Germline CDR1 is DFQATT and CDR2 is SNEGSKA (reference sequence). This chain's CDR3 is CSAREASGGFEQYF.

The chain is built from TRBV5-1 and TRBJ2-3; TCRdb lists TRBD1, though no DNA is available to test this call. The CDR3 sequence is 13 residues long. The germline V gene has CDR1 SGHRS and CDR2 YFSETQ. CDR3 amino acids: CASSLTPMDTQYF. Combining the CDR3 with reference TRBV5-1 and TRBJ2-3 gives the whole variable domain KAGVTQTPRYLIKTRGQQVTLSCSPISGHRSVSWYQQTPGQGLQFLFEYFSETQRNKGNFPGRFSGRQFSNSRSEMNVSTLELGDSALYLCASSLTPMDTQYFGPGTRLTVL.

The rearrangement links TRBV7-6 to TRBJ1-5. This CDR3 contains 13 residues. The V gene's germline CDR1 is SGHVS and CDR2 FNYEAQ. This CDR3 is CASSLVQNQPQHF.

The chain joins TRBV23-1 to TRBJ2-7; TCRdb's assignment of TRBD1 cannot be checked, as there is no DNA. Being an ORF, TRBV23-1 has a function that is uncertain. This CDR3 region has 18 residues. The CDR3 sequence is CASSQSKSLGPLTYEQYF.

The gene calls are TRBV7-6 and TRBJ2-2; no DNA is available, so the TRBD1 call from TCRdb remains unchecked. Germline V gene sequence: CDR1 SGHVS, CDR2 FNYEAQ. The CDR3 spans 16 residues. The CDR3 reads CASSLKQGKNTGELFF.

V gene TRBV25-1 combines with J gene TRBJ1-3; TCRdb calls TRBD1, which cannot be checked without DNA. CDR1 is MGHDK and CDR2 is SYGVNS in the germline V gene. The CDR3 sequence is 13 residues long. The CDR3 region is CASSVGEGNTIYF.

The rearrangement joins TRBV10-3 to TRBJ2-1; TCRdb's D call, TRBD1, is unchecked because there is no DNA. CDR3 length: 17 residues. Germline loops: CDR1 ENHRY, CDR2 SYGVKD. The chain's CDR3 is CATTPSLDRVAGNEQFF.

V is TRBV20-1 and J is TRBJ2-2. CDR3 length: 11 residues. Germline loops: CDR1 DFQATT, CDR2 SNEGSKA (reference sequence). CDR3: CSARVDGELFF.

The chain is built from TRBV5-4 and TRBJ1-2; TCRdb's D call, TRBD1, is unchecked because there is no DNA. The CDR3 consists of 14 residues. Per the germline V gene, CDR1 is SGHNT and CDR2 is YYREEE (reference sequence). This CDR3 reads CASSLAPDSRGYTF.

This chain uses TRBV9 with TRBJ1-5. Germline V CDR1 and CDR2: SGDLS, YYNGEE. The CDR3 covers 15 residues. The CDR3 is CASSQSSSGNQPQHF.